This is a list of T cell receptor beta chains from one sample in a study of T cell changes during pregnancy in multiple sclerosis. The method was immunoSEQ multiplex PCR; TCRdb's version includes in-frame clones alone and lacks a portion of them. The data show about 11,000 clones, just under 95% seen once. The material sequenced was CD4+ T cells from peripheral blood mononuclear cells, taken before pregnancy. The receptors derive from a female donor with multiple sclerosis, enrolled in a pregnancy study. Each CDR3 is given with its conserved first and last residue.

J | V | CDR3
TRBJ2-3 | TRBV19 | CASGGGGPTDTQYF
TRBJ2-2 | TRBV6-6 | CASSRDRVVGTGELFF
TRBJ2-7 | TRBV5-1 | CAPRGDEQYF
TRBJ2-2 | TRBV25-1 | CASSEPRGLWTGELFF
TRBJ1-5 | TRBV7-9 | CASSLTGDQPQHF
TRBJ1-5 | TRBV5-8 | CASSLVGGLNQPQHF
TRBJ1-1 | TRBV29-1 | CSVKPQGFGTEAFF
TRBJ1-6 | TRBV2 | CASRRVIDSPLHF
TRBJ2-7 | TRBV5-6 | CASRVDSSYEQYF
TRBJ2-1 | TRBV9 | CASSVAAGGLSYNEQFF
TRBJ1-2 | TRBV6-1 | CATHPGTGGVYGYTF
TRBJ2-3 | TRBV2 | CASRILAGITDTQYF
TRBJ1-1 | TRBV2 | CASSDWAGNTEAFF
TRBJ2-1 | TRBV5-4 | CASSLEIRTGSRNEQFF
TRBJ1-1 | TRBV5-1 | CASSAWTGPNTEAFF
TRBJ2-1 | TRBV6-5 | CASSYSGRGNEQFF
TRBJ1-3 | TRBV7-6 | CASSYRTGGSGNTIYF
TRBJ1-4 | TRBV7-9 | CASSLGGGFEKLFF
TRBJ2-3 | TRBV21-1 | CATNLGQGKSPVADTQYF
TRBJ2-1 | TRBV9 | CASSVGTSGEYYNEQFF
TRBJ1-1 | TRBV2 | CASKGRFGNTEAFF
TRBJ1-6 | TRBV5-1 | CASSPGSGVGSPLHF
TRBJ2-1 | TRBV6-5 | CASSYSQGGSYNEQFF
TRBJ1-1 | TRBV11-1 | CASSPKQPRGTEAFF
TRBJ2-1 | TRBV9 | CASRGGGRDEQFF
TRBJ2-7 | TRBV13 | CASSPRDSYEQYF
TRBJ2-1 | TRBV27 | CASSLRGGVVYNEQFF
TRBJ2-5 | TRBV2 | CASSEARGGTSGGETQYF
TRBJ1-3 | TRBV6-6 | CASSSTGLGNTIYF
TRBJ1-3 | TRBV2 | CASSSQGTTGNTIYF
TRBJ1-2 | TRBV12-5 | CASGPRDSYYGYTF
TRBJ2-1 | TRBV11-2 | CASSSTDRGGNEQFF
TRBJ1-4 | TRBV7-6 | CASSRSGGGATNEKLFF
TRBJ2-7 | TRBV5-1 | CASSLTDYEQYF
TRBJ1-3 | TRBV6-5 | CASSWGGDSGNTIYF
TRBJ2-4 | TRBV7-2 | CASSLATVNIQYF
TRBJ1-2 | TRBV5-6 | CASSLQGQRYGYTF
TRBJ1-6 | TRBV19 | CASGGLQTYPYSPLHF
TRBJ1-2 | TRBV19 | CATHRGRGLDYGYTF
TRBJ2-5 | TRBV11-1 | CASSFGTSGGQTQYF
TRBJ1-5 | TRBV7-9 | CASSLEVRQPQHF
TRBJ2-3 | TRBV7-2 | CASSSRQGLTDTQYF
TRBJ1-1 | TRBV15 | CATSAGGRAAGTEAFF
TRBJ1-4 | TRBV7-2 | CASSAAAWASVGKLFF
TRBJ1-1 | TRBV6-5 | CASSYPGQGAFF
TRBJ2-3 | TRBV7-9 | CASSSAGRGDTDTQYF
TRBJ1-2 | TRBV27 | CASSHRASGYGYTF
TRBJ2-1 | TRBV7-8 | CASSRTSGVYNEQFF
TRBJ2-3 | TRBV11-2 | CASSLVAGGTDTQYF
TRBJ2-4 | TRBV29-1 | CSVSTRLAKNIQYF
TRBJ2-2 | TRBV7-3 | CASRSSGDDGELFF
TRBJ2-7 | TRBV13 | CASSGGYEQYF